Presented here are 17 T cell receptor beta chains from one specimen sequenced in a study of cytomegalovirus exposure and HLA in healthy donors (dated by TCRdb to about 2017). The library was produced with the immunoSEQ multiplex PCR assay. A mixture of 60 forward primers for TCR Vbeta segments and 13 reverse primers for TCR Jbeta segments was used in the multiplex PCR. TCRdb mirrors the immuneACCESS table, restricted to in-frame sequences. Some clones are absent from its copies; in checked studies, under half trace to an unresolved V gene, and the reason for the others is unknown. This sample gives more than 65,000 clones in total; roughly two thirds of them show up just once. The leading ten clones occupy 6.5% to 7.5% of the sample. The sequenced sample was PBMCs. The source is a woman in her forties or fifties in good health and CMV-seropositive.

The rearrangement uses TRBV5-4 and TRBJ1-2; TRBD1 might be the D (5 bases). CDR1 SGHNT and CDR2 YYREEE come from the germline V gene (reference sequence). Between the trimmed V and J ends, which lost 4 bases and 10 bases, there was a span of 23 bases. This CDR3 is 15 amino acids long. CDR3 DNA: TGTGCCAGCAGCCTGGCGGGGGGGGGAAAGACAGACTACACCTTC. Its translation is CASSLAGGGKTDYTF.

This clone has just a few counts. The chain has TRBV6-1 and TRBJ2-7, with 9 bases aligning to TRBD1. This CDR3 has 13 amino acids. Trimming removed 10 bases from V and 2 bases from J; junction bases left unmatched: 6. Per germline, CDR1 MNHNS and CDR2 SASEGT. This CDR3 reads CATLGTGTYEQYV. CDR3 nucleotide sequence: TGTGCCACCCTCGGGACAGGGACCTACGAGCAGTACGTC.

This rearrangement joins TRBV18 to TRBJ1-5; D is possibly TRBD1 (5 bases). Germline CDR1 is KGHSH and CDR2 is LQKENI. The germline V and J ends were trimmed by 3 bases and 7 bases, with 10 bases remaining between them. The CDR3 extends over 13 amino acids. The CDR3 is CASSPRQGQPQHF. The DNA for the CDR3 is TGTGCCAGCTCACCGAGGCAGGGACAGCCCCAGCATTTT. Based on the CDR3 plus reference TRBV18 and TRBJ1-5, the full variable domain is NAGVMQNPRHLVRRRGQEARLRCSPMKGHSHVYWYRQLPEEGLKFMVYLQKENIIDESGMPKERFSAEFPKEGPSILRIQQVVRGDSAAYFCASSPRQGQPQHFGDGTRLSIL.

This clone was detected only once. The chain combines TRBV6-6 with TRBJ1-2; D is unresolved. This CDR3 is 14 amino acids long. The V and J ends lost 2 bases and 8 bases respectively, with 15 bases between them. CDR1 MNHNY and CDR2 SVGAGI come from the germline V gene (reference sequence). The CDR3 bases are TGTGCCAGCAGTTACGGTTACTTCCCGCGGGGCTACACCTTC. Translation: CASSYGYFPRGYTF.

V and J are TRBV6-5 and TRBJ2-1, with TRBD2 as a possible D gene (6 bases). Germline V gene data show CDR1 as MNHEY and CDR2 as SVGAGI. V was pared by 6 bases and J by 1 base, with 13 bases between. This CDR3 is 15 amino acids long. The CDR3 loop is CASSLRGGSYNEQFF. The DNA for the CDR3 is TGTGCCAGCAGCCTCAGAGGAGGGTCCTACAATGAGCAGTTCTTC.

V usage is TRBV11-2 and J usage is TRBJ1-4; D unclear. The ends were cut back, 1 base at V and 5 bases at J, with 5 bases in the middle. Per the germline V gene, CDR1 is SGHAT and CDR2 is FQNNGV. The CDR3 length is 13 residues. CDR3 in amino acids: CASSLVMNEKLFF. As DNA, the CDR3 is TGTGCCAGCAGCTTAGTCATGAATGAAAAACTGTTTTTT.

The CDR3 DNA sequence: TGCGCCAGCAGACAGACCTCTGGGGCCAACGTCCTGACTTTC. Its protein is CASRQTSGANVLTF. The rearrangement links TRBV5-1 to TRBJ2-6; D is unresolved. The CDR3 spans 14 residues. Per the germline V gene, CDR1 is SGHRS and CDR2 is YFSETQ. The V end was cut by 5 bases, the J end by 0 bases, with 6 bases between.

The CDR3 bases are TGTGCCAGCAGTGCAATTGGGGGGTATGGCTACACCTTC. This codes for CASSAIGGYGYTF. The rearrangement uses TRBV2 and TRBJ1-2, with D perhaps TRBD1 (5 bases). V shed 4 bases and J shed 5 bases, with 11 bases lying between them. Germline V gives CDR1 SNHLY, CDR2 FYNNEI. There are 13 residues in the CDR3. Full variable domain (remainder filled in from reference TRBV2 and TRBJ1-2): EPEVTQTPSHQVTQMGQEVILRCVPISNHLYFYWYRQILGQKVEFLVSFYNNEISEKSEIFDDQFSVERPDGSNFTLKIRSTKLEDSAMYFCASSAIGGYGYTFGSGTRLTVV.

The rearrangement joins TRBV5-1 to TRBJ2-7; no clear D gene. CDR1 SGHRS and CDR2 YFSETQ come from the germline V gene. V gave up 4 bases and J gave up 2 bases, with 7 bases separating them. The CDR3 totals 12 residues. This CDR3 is CASSGTTYEQYF. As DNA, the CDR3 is TGCGCCAGCAGCGGCACGACCTACGAGCAGTACTTC.

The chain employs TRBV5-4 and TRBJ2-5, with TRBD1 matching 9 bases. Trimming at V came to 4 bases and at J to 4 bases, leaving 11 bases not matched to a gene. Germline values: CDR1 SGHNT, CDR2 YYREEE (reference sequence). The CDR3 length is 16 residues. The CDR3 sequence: CASSERDRVETETQYF. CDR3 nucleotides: TGTGCCAGCAGCGAACGGGACAGGGTGGAGACAGAGACCCAGTACTTC.

As DNA, the CDR3 is TGTGCTAGTGGTTCCCCCCGGGGCACCATATATTTT. This codes for CASGSPRGTIYF. The chain links TRBV12-5 to TRBJ1-3; D uncertain. Germline V gives CDR1 LGHNT, CDR2 FRNRAP. The CDR3 has 12 residues. V lost 4 bases to trimming and J lost 9 bases, with 10 bases between them.

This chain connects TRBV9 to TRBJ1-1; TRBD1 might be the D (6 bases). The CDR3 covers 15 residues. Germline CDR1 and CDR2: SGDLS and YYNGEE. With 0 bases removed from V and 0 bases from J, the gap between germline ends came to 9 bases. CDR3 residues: CASSVADSVNTEAFF. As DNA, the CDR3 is TGTGCCAGCAGCGTAGCGGACAGTGTGAACACTGAAGCTTTCTTT.

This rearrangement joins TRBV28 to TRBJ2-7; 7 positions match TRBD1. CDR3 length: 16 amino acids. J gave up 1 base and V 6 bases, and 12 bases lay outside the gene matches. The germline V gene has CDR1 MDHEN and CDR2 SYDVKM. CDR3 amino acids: CASSTRQGKGSYEQYV. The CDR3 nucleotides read TGTGCCAGCAGCACGAGACAGGGAAAGGGATCCTACGAGCAGTACGTC.

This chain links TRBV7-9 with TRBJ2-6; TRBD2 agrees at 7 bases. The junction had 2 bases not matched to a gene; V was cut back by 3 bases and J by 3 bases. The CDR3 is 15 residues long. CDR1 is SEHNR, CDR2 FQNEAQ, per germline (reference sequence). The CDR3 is CASSFGGGGANVLTF. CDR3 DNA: TGTGCCAGCAGCTTTGGGGGGGGTGGGGCCAACGTCCTGACTTTC.

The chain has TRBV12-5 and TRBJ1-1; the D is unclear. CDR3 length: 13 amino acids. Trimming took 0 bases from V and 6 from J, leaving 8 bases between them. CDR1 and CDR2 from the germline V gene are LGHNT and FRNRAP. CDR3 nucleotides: TGTGCTAGTGGTTTGGTCTACGGGGCTGAAGCTTTCTTT. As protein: CASGLVYGAEAFF.

The CDR3 bases are TGTGCCAGCGGAGGCAGTCGAGAGACCCAGTACTTC. Amino acid sequence: CASGGSRETQYF. This chain uses TRBV2 with TRBJ2-5; the D gene is possibly TRBD2 (5 bases). V shed 8 bases and J shed 4 bases, with 11 bases lying between them. The CDR3 sequence is 12 residues long. CDR1 and CDR2 (germline): SNHLY, FYNNEI.

The CDR3 spells CASSEDWTSIEAFF. CDR3 coding DNA: TGTGCCAGCAGTGAAGACTGGACATCCATTGAAGCTTTCTTT. V gene TRBV6-5 combines with J gene TRBJ1-1, with a possible D match to TRBD1 (5 bases). Per germline, CDR1 MNHEY and CDR2 SVGAGI. The germline V and J ends were trimmed by 5 bases and 7 bases, with 17 bases remaining between them. This CDR3 spans 14 amino acids.